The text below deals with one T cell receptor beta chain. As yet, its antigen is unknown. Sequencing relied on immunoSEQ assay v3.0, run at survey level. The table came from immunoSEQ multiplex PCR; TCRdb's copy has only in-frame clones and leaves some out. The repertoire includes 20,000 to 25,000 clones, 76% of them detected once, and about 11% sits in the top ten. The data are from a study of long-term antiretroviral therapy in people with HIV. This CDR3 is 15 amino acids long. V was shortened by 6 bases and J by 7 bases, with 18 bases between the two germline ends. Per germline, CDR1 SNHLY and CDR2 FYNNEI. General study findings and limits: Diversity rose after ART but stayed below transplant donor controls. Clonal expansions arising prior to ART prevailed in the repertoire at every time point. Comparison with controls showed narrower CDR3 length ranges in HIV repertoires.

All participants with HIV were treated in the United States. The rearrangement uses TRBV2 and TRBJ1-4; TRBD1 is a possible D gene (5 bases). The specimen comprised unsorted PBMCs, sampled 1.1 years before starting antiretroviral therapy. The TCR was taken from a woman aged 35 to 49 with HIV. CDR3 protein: CASREPGLGSEKLFF. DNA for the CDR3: TGTGCCAGCAGAGAACCGGGACTAGGCAGTGAAAAACTGTTTTTT.